The 5 T cell receptor beta chains in this list originate from one sample, sequenced in a study of blood T cells in healthy people across ages. The use of a sample-barcoded 5' primer and a J-beta primer mix characterized a second PCR of roughly 7 to 12 cycles. A single record per CDR3 protein comes from TCRdb applying MiXCR to the 5' RACE reads. The table has 600,000 to 1,000,000 distinct CDR3 sequences, 58% seen once. The material sequenced was blood. The receptors stem from a young man in good health.

Worth noting for this clonotype: An end of the junction does not agree with germline; a read error may underlie this. The rearrangement links TRBV6-6 to TRBJ1-4, with 7 bases fitting TRBD1. CDR3 length equals 14 residues. Germline assignment: CDR1 MNHNY and CDR2 SVGAGI (reference sequence). The CDR3 sequence is CAGSRQGVGEKLFF. Written as DNA, the CDR3 is TGTGCCGGCAGTAGACAGGGCGTCGGGGAAAAACTGTTTTTT.

This clonotype was picked up a small number of times. This chain joins TRBV6-5 and TRBJ2-1; D gene uncertain. V shed 2 bases and J shed 6 bases, with 5 bases lying between them. This CDR3 contains 12 residues. From germline, CDR1 is MNHEY and CDR2 SVGAGI. CDR3 nucleotide sequence: TGTGCCAGCAGTTACGGTGGCAATGAGCAGTTCTTC. It specifies CASSYGGNEQFF.

The rearrangement uses TRBV5-1 and TRBJ2-1; 10 bases line up with TRBD2. CDR3 size: 14 residues. The V gene end was trimmed by 5 bases and the J gene end by 5 bases; junction bases not matched to a gene: 4. Germline V gene lookup returns CDR1 SGHRS and CDR2 YFSETQ. The chain's CDR3 is CASRLGLADNEQFF. The CDR3 nucleotides are TGCGCCAGCAGGTTAGGACTAGCGGACAATGAGCAGTTCTTC.

This clonotype came up a few times. The chain employs TRBV29-1 and TRBJ2-7, with a weak D call TRBD1 (6 bases). Germline V gene data show CDR1 as SQVTM and CDR2 as ANQGSEA. The CDR3 consists of 12 residues. V lost 4 bases to trimming and J lost 5 bases, with 12 bases between them. Written as DNA, the CDR3 is TGCAGCGTTGCGAAGGGGACAAACGAGCAGTACTTC. Translation: CSVAKGTNEQYF.

J is TRBJ2-4 and V is TRBV5-6; possibly TRBD1 for D (5 bases). The end of the DNA is better explained by TRBJ2-5, so the J call may be wrong. The CDR3 has 14 residues. Germline V gene lookup returns CDR1 SGHDT and CDR2 YYEEEE. This chain's CDR3 is CASSLEEQEETQYF. Written as DNA, the CDR3 is TGTGCCAGCAGCTTGGAGGAACAGGAAGAGACCCAGTACTTC.